This entry lists 14 T cell receptor beta chains sequenced from one sample in a study of control samples from healthy donors and cancer patients. Assay: immunoSEQ multiplex PCR; the TCRdb copy retains only in-frame clones and omits some. The sample comprises around 120,000 clones, approximately 87% of which are singletons, and 2.9% rests with the top ten. The source material was blood. These receptors came from a man between 60 and 70 years old in good health.

The chain is built from TRBV28 and TRBJ1-4, with D possibly TRBD1 on 6 matching bases. Trimming shortened V by 8 bases and J by 7 bases, and 14 bases separated the two germline ends. This CDR3 has 13 amino acids. The germline V gene encodes CDR1 MDHEN and CDR2 SYDVKM. The CDR3 region is CASRGAVLEKLFF. The CDR3 DNA sequence: TGTGCCAGCCGGGGGGCGGTCCTTGAAAAACTGTTTTTT.

The chain links TRBV5-1 to TRBJ2-5; weak D call: TRBD1 (8 bases). V was pared by 2 bases and J by 5 bases, with 13 bases between. Looked up from germline, CDR1 is SGHRS and CDR2 is YFSETQ. The CDR3 consists of 14 residues. The CDR3 sequence is CASSLQQGGETQYF. Written as DNA, the CDR3 is TGCGCCAGCAGCTTACAACAGGGGGGGGAGACCCAGTACTTC.

CDR3 residues: CASSISGASYNEQFF. CDR3 sequence (DNA): TGTGCCAGTAGTATTAGCGGGGCCTCCTACAATGAGCAGTTCTTC. This sequence joins TRBV19 and TRBJ2-1; 8 bases line up with TRBD2. Germline CDR1 LNHDA, CDR2 SQIVND (reference sequence). V lost 3 bases and J lost 0; bases outside the gene matches: 1. The CDR3 runs to 15 residues. The variable domain in full, completed from reference TRBV19 and TRBJ2-1, reads DGGITQSPKYLFRKEGQNVTLSCEQNLNHDAMYWYRQDPGQGLRLIYYSQIVNDFQKGDIAEGYSVSREKKESFPLTVTSAQKNPTAFYLCASSISGASYNEQFFGPGTRLTVL.

The rearrangement links TRBV6-5 to TRBJ1-4, with 11 bases lining up with TRBD1. The junction had 1 base not matched to a gene; V was cut back by 0 bases and J by 4 bases. CDR1 MNHEY and CDR2 SVGAGI come from the germline V gene. There are 16 residues in the CDR3. The chain's CDR3 is CASSYSGTGGNEKLFF. CDR3 DNA sequence: TGTGCCAGCAGTTACTCGGGGACAGGGGGTAATGAAAAACTGTTTTTT.

The rearrangement links TRBV4-3 to TRBJ1-6; no definite D call. The CDR3 runs to 16 residues. Trimming took 0 bases from V and 3 from J, leaving 9 bases between them. Germline V CDR1 and CDR2: LGHNA, YSLEER. CDR3 DNA sequence: TGCGCCAGCAGCCAAGATGCGGGGTTCTATAATTCACCCCTCCACTTT. Its translation is CASSQDAGFYNSPLHF.

The V call is TRBV28, the J call TRBJ1-6; D might be TRBD1 (6 bases). There are 13 residues in the CDR3. Germline-derived CDR1 and CDR2 are MDHEN and SYDVKM. The V gene lost 9 bases and the J gene lost 5 bases, with 11 bases spanning the gap. The chain's CDR3 is CASVGQNNSPLHF. DNA for the CDR3: TGTGCCAGTGTGGGACAAAATAATTCACCCCTCCACTTT.

For the CDR3, the DNA is TGTGCCAGCAGCCGGGACAGCAATAATTCACCCCTCCACTTT. This encodes CASSRDSNNSPLHF. The rearrangement joins TRBV7-9 to TRBJ1-6, with 7 positions matching TRBD1. The CDR3 has 14 residues. J gave up 5 bases and V 5 bases, and 3 bases lay outside the gene matches. CDR1 and CDR2 (germline): SEHNR, FQNEAQ (reference sequence). The complete variable domain, with remaining parts taken from reference TRBV7-9 and TRBJ1-6, reads DTGVSQNPRHKITKRGQNVTFRCDPISEHNRLYWYRQTLGQGPEFLTYFQNEAQLEKSRLLSDRFSAERPKGSFSTLEIQRTEQGDSAMYLCASSRDSNNSPLHFGNGTRLTVT.

J is TRBJ1-2 and V is TRBV6-5, with TRBD1 matching 11 bases. Germline loops: CDR1 MNHEY, CDR2 SVGAGI. The CDR3 covers 15 residues. The trim removed 0 bases at V and 7 bases at J, leaving 4 bases unmatched. The CDR3 sequence is CASSYSGQGAGGYTF. DNA of the CDR3: TGTGCCAGCAGTTACTCTGGACAGGGGGCGGGTGGCTACACCTTC.

This rearrangement joins TRBV6-5 to TRBJ2-3; D call uncertain. Germline values: CDR1 MNHEY, CDR2 SVGAGI. V lost 7 bases to trimming and J lost 2 bases, with 13 bases between them. This CDR3 spans 14 amino acids. The CDR3 is CASIAVSHTDTQYF. CDR3 nucleotides: TGTGCCAGCATTGCGGTCAGCCACACAGATACGCAGTATTTT.

The chain employs TRBV5-6 and TRBJ1-2, with D maybe TRBD1 (5 bases). V was shortened by 4 bases and J by 1 base, with 11 bases between the two germline ends. The CDR3 consists of 14 residues. Germline V gene lookup returns CDR1 SGHDT and CDR2 YYEEEE. CDR3 sequence: CASSLTASNYGYTF. In DNA form, the CDR3 reads TGTGCCAGCAGCCTGACAGCGAGTAACTATGGCTACACCTTC.

This chain links TRBV6-5 with TRBJ1-5, with 7 bases fitting TRBD1. The length of the CDR3 is 14 residues. Trimming took 6 bases from V and 3 from J; bases not matched to a gene: 5. The germline CDR1 and CDR2 sequences are MNHEY and SVGAGI. CDR3 in DNA: TGTGCCAGCAGAAAGGGACAGCTCAATCAGCCCCAGCATTTT. Amino acids: CASRKGQLNQPQHF.

The rearrangement uses TRBV2 and TRBJ2-3, with 15 bases identical to TRBD2. The CDR3 totals 15 residues. Trimming removed 4 bases from V and 10 bases from J; junction bases left unmatched: 6. CDR1 is SNHLY and CDR2 is FYNNEI in the germline V gene. CDR3 in amino acids: CASSAGLAGGKSQYF. The CDR3 nucleotides are TGTGCCAGCAGTGCGGGACTAGCGGGGGGAAAATCGCAGTATTTT.

In its sample, this clone was seen once. The genes are TRBV7-9 and TRBJ1-1; D is unresolved. V lost 2 bases to trimming and J lost 7 bases, with 14 bases between them. Germline-derived CDR1 and CDR2 are SEHNR and FQNEAQ (reference sequence). The CDR3 contains 14 residues. CDR3 sequence reads: CASSLLEGGGEAFF. The CDR3 DNA follows: TGTGCCAGCAGCTTATTGGAGGGCGGTGGTGAAGCTTTCTTT.

This rearrangement joins TRBV12-3 or TRBV12-4 to TRBJ2-3; possibly TRBD2 for D (6 bases). The CDR3 loop spans 11 amino acids. The V and J ends lost 3 bases and 10 bases respectively, with 8 bases between them. CDR3 nucleotide sequence: TGTGCCAGCAGTTTGGGGGGAGCGCAGTATTTT. This codes for CASSLGGAQYF.